This entry lists 13 T cell receptor beta chains sequenced from one sample in a study of response to subunit inactivated influenza vaccine (dated by TCRdb to 2016 to 2018). The library relied on RT-PCR. The instrument was an Illumina HiSeq 2500. Using fastp at Q25 and MiXCR, TCRdb reprocessed the public reads and kept productive beta chains. Each CDR3 protein gets just one entry, which takes the most common genes and DNA from the rows behind it. Here the sample has about 170,000 distinct CDR3 sequences; roughly 12% occur a single time. Approximately 30% of the sample is held by the ten biggest clonotypes. The same sample was also studied in work on T cells expressing NK-cell markers. The second publication reports: TCR beta cDNA libraries were prepared using 5'RACE template switching, which introduced a universal primer site and unique molecular identifiers.

Sequences were derived from CD8+ T cells sorted from PBMCs, sampled 11 to 12 days after vaccination. The source of these receptors is a man aged 50 to 59 who received an inactivated influenza vaccine. Donor details come from another sample of the same person, matched by shared clones.

This clonotype has a handful of counts. The chain employs TRBV28 and TRBJ2-1; D might be TRBD2 (5 bases). Trimming removed 3 bases from V and 4 bases from J, with 13 bases in between. The CDR3 has 15 residues. Per the germline V gene, CDR1 is MDHEN and CDR2 is SYDVKM. Here the CDR3 reads CASSFRGGFYNEQFF. For the CDR3, the DNA is TGTGCCAGCAGTTTTAGAGGCGGGTTTTACAATGAGCAGTTCTTC.

This clonotype was detected a few times. This chain joins TRBV12-3 or TRBV12-4 and TRBJ2-4; 10 positions match TRBD2. This CDR3 has 16 amino acids. With 5 bases clipped from V and 5 bases from J, the junction kept 9 bases outside the gene matches. CDR3 amino acids: CASSPLAGGEENIQYF. The CDR3 region has the DNA TGTGCCAGCAGTCCCTTAGCGGGGGGAGAGGAAAACATTCAGTACTTC.

This clonotype appeared many times. This chain joins TRBV4-1 and TRBJ2-2; D ambiguous. The CDR3 loop spans 13 amino acids. From germline, CDR1 is MGHRA and CDR2 YSYEKL. With 1 base removed from V and 7 bases from J, the gap between germline ends came to 7 bases. CDR3 sequence: CASSQGWGGELFF. CDR3 DNA sequence: TGCGCCAGCAGCCAAGGATGGGGCGGGGAGCTGTTTTTT.

Of note for this clonotype: A clone one base away is much larger, so this may be a read error. The chain couples TRBV24-1 to TRBJ2-7; 7 bases match TRBD1. CDR1 is KGHDR, CDR2 SFDVKD, per germline. This CDR3 is built from 15 residues. CDR3 sequence (DNA): TGTGCCAACAGTGACCAAAGACAGGGTTTTCACGAGCAGTACTTC. Protein sequence: CANSDQRQGFHEQYF.

The chain links TRBV9 to TRBJ2-2; 10 bases match TRBD2. The length of the CDR3 is 15 residues. J was trimmed by 8 bases and V by 3 bases; bases with no gene match: 7. Germline CDR1 and CDR2: SGDLS and YYNGEE. The CDR3 nucleotides read TGTGCCAGCAGCGCCGGGACTAGCGCGTCTGGGGAGCTGTTTTTT. It specifies CASSAGTSASGELFF.

This clonotype was counted between two and nine times. The gene calls are TRBV6-2 or TRBV6-3 and TRBJ2-1, with 9 bases identical to TRBD2. V gave up 6 bases and J gave up 2 bases; unmatched junction bases: 2. The CDR3 contains 14 residues. Germline CDR1 MNHEY, CDR2 SVGEGT. The CDR3 bases are TGTGCCAGCAGGACTAGCGGAGCCTACAATGAGCAGTTCTTC. It specifies CASRTSGAYNEQFF.

The rearrangement uses TRBV9 and TRBJ2-1; 12 positions match TRBD2. Germline V gene sequence: CDR1 SGDLS, CDR2 YYNGEE. The V segment lost 0 bases and the J segment 7 bases; nucleotides outside the gene matches: 2. The CDR3 contains 15 residues. The CDR3 nucleotides are TGTGCCAGCAGCGTAGCCGGGACTAGCGGGAATGAGCAGTTCTTC. This translates into CASSVAGTSGNEQFF.

The chain employs TRBV6-5 and TRBJ2-3; 8 bases align to TRBD2. The CDR3 runs to 15 residues. V gave up 4 bases and J gave up 0 bases; unmatched junction bases: 3. Germline V lookup: CDR1 MNHEY, CDR2 SVGAGI. This CDR3 is CASSSLAGSTDTQYF. DNA for the CDR3: TGTGCCAGCAGTTCTTTAGCGGGGAGCACAGATACGCAGTATTTT.

This clonotype was detected ten times or more. The gene calls are TRBV6-2 or TRBV6-3 and TRBJ2-2; D is uncertain. CDR1 is MNHEY and CDR2 is SVGEGT in the germline V gene. V was trimmed by 4 bases and J by 1 base, leaving 1 base between them. This CDR3 region has 12 residues. DNA for the CDR3: TGTGCCAGCAGTTGGAACACCGGGGAGCTGTTTTTT. Amino acid sequence: CASSWNTGELFF.

The chain uses TRBV20-1 and TRBJ2-1, with D perhaps TRBD2 (6 bases). The CDR3 has 18 amino acids. V was clipped by 6 bases and J by 4 bases, with 28 bases between them. Germline V gene data show CDR1 as DFQATT and CDR2 as SNEGSKA (reference sequence). The CDR3: CSATPGPRGGASYNEQFF. The CDR3 bases are TGCAGTGCGACGCCGGGCCCCCGCGGCGGGGCTTCTTACAATGAGCAGTTCTTC.

This clonotype was seen ten or more times. This rearrangement joins TRBV2 to TRBJ1-5; D unresolved. This CDR3 spans 14 amino acids. V lost 0 bases and J lost 13, with 16 bases in between. In germline, CDR1 is SNHLY, CDR2 FYNNEI. The chain's CDR3 is CASSEATPRKSQHF. The CDR3 region has the DNA TGTGCCAGCAGTGAAGCCACTCCTCGAAAGTCGCAGCATTTT.

The rearrangement joins TRBV3-1 to TRBJ2-2; tentative D call: TRBD2 (6 bases). The V end lost 0 bases, the J end lost 4 bases, and 12 bases lay between the germline ends. The CDR3 is 16 amino acids. Germline V gives CDR1 LGHDT, CDR2 YNNKEL (reference sequence). As DNA, the CDR3 is TGTGCCAGCAGCCAAGAGGGGCTAGCGAGCACCGGGGAGCTGTTTTTT. It specifies CASSQEGLASTGELFF.

The chain uses TRBV27 and TRBJ2-3; TRBD2 matches 15 bases. V lost 5 bases to trimming and J lost 4 bases; unmatched junction nucleotides: 13. Germline CDR1 reads MNHEY; CDR2 reads SMNVEV (reference sequence). The CDR3 consists of 19 residues. This CDR3 is CASSANAGTSGRWADTQYF. The CDR3 DNA sequence: TGTGCCAGCAGTGCCAACGCCGGGACTAGCGGGAGGTGGGCAGATACGCAGTATTTT.